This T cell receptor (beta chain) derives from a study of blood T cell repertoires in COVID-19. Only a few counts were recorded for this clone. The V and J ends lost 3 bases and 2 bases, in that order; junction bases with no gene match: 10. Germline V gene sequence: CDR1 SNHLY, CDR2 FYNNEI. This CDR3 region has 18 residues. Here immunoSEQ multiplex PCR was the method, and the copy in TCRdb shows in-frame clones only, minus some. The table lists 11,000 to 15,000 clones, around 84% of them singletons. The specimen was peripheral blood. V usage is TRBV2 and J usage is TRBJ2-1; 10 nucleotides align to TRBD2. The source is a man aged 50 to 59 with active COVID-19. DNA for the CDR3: TGTGCCAGCAGTGATCTCACTAGCGGGGACCCTACCTACAATGAGCAGTTCTTC. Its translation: CASSDLTSGDPTYNEQFF.